This T cell receptor (beta chain) was identified in a study of identical twins. One entry per CDR3 protein results from TCRdb running MiXCR on the 5' RACE reads. The data show 350,000 or so distinct CDR3 sequences, with roughly an eighth seen just once and 7.2% held by the top ten. Study-wide results and caveats: Less excess twin sharing appeared in beta out-of-frame sequences.

This clonotype came up a few times. The target antigen is unknown. This sample was also put to use in a study of yellow fever vaccine responses in identical twins.

This clonotype was obtained from a woman between 18 and 29 years old in good health. Input material: CD8+ T cells sorted from blood.

DNA for the CDR3: TGTGCCAGCAGTTACGGGCTAGCGGGAGAAGAGACCCAGTACTTC. It encodes CASSYGLAGEETQYF. The chain has TRBV12-3 or TRBV12-4 and TRBJ2-5, with TRBD2 matching 10 bases. This CDR3 is built from 15 residues. J gave up 3 bases and V 4 bases, and 5 bases lay outside the gene matches.